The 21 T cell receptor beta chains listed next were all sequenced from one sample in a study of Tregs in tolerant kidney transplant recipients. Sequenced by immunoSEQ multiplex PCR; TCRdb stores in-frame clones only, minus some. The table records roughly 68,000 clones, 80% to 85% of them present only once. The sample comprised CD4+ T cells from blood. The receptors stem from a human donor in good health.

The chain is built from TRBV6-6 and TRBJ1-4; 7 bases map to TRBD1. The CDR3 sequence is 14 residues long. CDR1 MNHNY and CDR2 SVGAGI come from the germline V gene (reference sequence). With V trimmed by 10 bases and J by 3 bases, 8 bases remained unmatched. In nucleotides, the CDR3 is TGTGCCACGCGGGACAGCCTCTCTAATGAAAAACTGTTTTTT. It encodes CATRDSLSNEKLFF.

The CDR3: CASSSARGTHGNTIYF. In DNA form, the CDR3 reads TGTGCCAGCAGCTCCGCCCGCGGGACCCATGGAAACACCATATATTTT. V gene TRBV11-3 combines with J gene TRBJ1-3; weak D call: TRBD1 (5 bases). V was pared by 4 bases and J by 3 bases, with 16 bases between. In germline, CDR1 is SGHNT, CDR2 YENEEA. The length of the CDR3 is 16 residues.

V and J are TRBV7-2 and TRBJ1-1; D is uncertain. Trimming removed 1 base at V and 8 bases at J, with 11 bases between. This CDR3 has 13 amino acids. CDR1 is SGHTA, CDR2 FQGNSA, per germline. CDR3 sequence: CASSLGLNSEAFF. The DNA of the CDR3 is TGTGCCAGCAGCTTAGGGCTAAACTCGGAAGCTTTCTTT.

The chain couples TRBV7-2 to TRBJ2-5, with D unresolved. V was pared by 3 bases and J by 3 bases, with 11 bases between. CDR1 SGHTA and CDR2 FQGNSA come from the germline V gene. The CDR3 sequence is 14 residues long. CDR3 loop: CASSFGWAEETQYF. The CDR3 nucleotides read TGTGCCAGCAGCTTCGGGTGGGCGGAAGAGACCCAGTACTTC.

CDR3 in amino acids: CASSLGGLYGYTF. The CDR3 DNA follows: TGTGCCAGCAGCTTGGGGGGGCTCTATGGCTACACCTTC. The rearrangement links TRBV5-6 to TRBJ1-2; a weak D match, TRBD1 (6 bases). CDR3 size: 13 residues. V lost 0 bases to trimming and J lost 4 bases, with 7 bases between them. CDR1 SGHDT and CDR2 YYEEEE come from the germline V gene.

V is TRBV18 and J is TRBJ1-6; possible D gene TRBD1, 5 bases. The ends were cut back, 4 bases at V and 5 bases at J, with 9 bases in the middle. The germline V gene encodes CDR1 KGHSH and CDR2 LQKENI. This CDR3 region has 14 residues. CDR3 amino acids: CASSLGQNNSPLHF. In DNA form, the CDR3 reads TGTGCCAGCTCACTCGGACAAAATAATTCACCCCTCCACTTT.

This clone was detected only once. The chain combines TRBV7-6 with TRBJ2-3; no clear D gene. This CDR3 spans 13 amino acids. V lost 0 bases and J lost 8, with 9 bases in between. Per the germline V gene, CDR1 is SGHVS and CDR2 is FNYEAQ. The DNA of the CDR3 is TGTGCCAGCAGCTTAGCGGCTAGTGGTACGCAGTATTTT. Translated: CASSLAASGTQYF.

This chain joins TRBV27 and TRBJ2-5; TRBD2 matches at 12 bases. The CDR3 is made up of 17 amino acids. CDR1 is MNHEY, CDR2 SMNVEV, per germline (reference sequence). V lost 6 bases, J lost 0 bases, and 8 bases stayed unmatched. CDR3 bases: TGTGCCAGCAGCCGAAGACTAGCGGGGGCGTACCAAGAGACCCAGTACTTC. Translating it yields CASSRRLAGAYQETQYF.

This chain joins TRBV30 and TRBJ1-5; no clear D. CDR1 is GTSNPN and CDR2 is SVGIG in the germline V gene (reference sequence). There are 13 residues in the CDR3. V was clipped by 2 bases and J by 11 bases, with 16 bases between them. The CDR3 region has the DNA TGTGCCTGGAGTATAATTTCGGGAGGGTCCCAGCATTTT. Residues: CAWSIISGGSQHF.

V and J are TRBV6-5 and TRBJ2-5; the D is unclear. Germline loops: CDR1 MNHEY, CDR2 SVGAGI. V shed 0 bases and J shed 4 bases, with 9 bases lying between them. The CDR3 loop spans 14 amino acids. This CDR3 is CASSYSIVRETQYF. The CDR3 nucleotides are TGTGCCAGCAGTTACTCGATAGTTCGAGAGACCCAGTACTTC.

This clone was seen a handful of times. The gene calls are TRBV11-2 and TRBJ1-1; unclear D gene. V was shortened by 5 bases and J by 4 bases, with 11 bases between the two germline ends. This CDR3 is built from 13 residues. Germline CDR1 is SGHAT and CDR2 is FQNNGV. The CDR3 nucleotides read TGTGCCAGCAGCGGATTGCGGGCCACTGAAGCTTTCTTT. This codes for CASSGLRATEAFF.

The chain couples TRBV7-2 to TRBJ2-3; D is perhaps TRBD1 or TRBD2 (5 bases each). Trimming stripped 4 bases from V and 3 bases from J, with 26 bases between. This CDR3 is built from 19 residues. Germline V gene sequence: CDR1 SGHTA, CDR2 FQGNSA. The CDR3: CASSSPSGSRGWGTDTQYF. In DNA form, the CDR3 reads TGTGCCAGCAGCTCCCCTAGTGGCTCCCGGGGATGGGGGACAGATACGCAGTATTTT.

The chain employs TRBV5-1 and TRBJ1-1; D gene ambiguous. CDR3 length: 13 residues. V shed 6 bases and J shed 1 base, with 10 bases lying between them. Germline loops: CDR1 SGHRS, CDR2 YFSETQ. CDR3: CASTTQPNTEAFF. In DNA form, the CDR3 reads TGCGCCAGCACCACTCAACCGAACACTGAAGCTTTCTTT.

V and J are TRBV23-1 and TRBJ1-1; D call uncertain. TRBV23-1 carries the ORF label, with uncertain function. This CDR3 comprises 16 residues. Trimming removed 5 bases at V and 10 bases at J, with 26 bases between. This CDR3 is CASSTRVRPERWRAFF. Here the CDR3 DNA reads TGCGCCAGCAGTACAAGGGTCCGCCCTGAGAGGTGGCGAGCTTTCTTT.

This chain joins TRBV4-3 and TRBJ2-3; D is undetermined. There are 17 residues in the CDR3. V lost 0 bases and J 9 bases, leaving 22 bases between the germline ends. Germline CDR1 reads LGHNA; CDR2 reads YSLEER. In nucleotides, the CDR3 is TGCGCCAGCAGCCAAGATGTCCCCCCCAGCCCGACGAAAACGCAGTATTTT. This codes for CASSQDVPPSPTKTQYF.

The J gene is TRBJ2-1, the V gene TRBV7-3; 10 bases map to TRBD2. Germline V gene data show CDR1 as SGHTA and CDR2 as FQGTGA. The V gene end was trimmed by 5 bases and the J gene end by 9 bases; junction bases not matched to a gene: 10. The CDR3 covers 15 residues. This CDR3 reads CASSPRASGSGEQFF. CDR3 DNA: TGTGCCAGCAGCCCCCGGGCTAGCGGGAGCGGTGAGCAGTTCTTC.

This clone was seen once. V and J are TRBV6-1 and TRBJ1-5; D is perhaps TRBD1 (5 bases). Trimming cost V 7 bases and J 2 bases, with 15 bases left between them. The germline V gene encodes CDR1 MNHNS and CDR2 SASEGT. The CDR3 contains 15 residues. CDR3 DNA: TGTGCCAGCACGACGGGGGAGGCTGGCAATCAGCCCCAGCATTTT. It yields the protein CASTTGEAGNQPQHF.

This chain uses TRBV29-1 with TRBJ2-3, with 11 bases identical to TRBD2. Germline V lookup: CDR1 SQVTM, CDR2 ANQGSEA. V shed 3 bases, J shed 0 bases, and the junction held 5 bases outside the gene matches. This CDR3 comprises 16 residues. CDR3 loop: CSVEGLAVLSTDTQYF. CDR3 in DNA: TGCAGCGTTGAGGGACTAGCGGTCCTTAGCACAGATACGCAGTATTTT.

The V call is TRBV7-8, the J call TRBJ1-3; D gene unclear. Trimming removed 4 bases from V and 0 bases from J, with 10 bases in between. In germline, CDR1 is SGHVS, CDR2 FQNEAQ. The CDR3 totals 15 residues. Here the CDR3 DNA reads TGTGCCAGCAGCTCGTTGGAGTACTCTGGAAACACCATATATTTT. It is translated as CASSSLEYSGNTIYF.

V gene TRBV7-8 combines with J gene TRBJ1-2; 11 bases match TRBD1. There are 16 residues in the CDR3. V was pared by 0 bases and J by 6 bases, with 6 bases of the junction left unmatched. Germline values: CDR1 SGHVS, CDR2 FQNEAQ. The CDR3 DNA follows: TGTGCCAGCAGCTTAGCGGACAGGGGGCGAAGAAATGGCTACACCTTC. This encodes CASSLADRGRRNGYTF.

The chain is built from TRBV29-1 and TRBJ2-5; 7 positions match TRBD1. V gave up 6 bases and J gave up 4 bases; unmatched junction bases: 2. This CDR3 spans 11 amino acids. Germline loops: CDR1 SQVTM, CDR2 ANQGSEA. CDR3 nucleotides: TGCAGCGTAACAGGGGCAGAGACCCAGTACTTC. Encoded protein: CSVTGAETQYF.